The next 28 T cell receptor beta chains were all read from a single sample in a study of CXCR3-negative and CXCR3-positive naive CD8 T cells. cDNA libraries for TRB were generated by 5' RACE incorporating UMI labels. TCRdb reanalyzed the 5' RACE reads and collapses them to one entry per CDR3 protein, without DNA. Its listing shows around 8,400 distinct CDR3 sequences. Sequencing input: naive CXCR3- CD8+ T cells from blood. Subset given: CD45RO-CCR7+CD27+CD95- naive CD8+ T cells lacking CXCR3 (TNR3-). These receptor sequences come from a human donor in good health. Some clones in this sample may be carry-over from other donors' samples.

The CDR3 loop is CASSIGGAGHTEAFF. The chain couples TRBV19 to TRBJ1-1; TCRdb returns TRBD1, unconfirmable since there is no DNA. CDR1 LNHDA and CDR2 SQIVND come from the germline V gene (reference sequence). This CDR3 has 15 amino acids.

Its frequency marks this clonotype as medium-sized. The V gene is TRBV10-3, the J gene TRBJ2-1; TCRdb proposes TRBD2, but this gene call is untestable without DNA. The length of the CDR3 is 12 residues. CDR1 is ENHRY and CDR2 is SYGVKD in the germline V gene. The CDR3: CAISVEGGEQFF.

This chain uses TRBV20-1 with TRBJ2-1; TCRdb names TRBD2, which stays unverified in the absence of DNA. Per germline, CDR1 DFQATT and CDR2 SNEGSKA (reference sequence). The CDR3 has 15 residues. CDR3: CSATNSPVMGNEQFF.

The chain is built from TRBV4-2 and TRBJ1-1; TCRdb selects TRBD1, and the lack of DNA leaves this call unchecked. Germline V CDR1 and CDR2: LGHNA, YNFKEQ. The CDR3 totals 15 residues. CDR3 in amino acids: CASSQEPGGDTEAFF.

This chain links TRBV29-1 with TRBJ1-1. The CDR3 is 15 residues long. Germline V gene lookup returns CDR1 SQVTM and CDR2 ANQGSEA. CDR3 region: CSVELPHTANTEAFF.

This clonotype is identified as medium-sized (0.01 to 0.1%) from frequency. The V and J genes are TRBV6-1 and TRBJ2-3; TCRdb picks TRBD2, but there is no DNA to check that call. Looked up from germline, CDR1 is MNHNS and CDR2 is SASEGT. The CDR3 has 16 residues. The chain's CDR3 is CASILGESRYTDTQYF.

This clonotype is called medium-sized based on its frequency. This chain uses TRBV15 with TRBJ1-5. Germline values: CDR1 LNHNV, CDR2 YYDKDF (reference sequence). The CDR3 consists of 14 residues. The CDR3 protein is CATSREGPNQPQHF.

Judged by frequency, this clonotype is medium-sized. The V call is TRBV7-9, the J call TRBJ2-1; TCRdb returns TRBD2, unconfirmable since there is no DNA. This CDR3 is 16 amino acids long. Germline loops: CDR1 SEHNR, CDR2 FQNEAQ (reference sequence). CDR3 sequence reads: CASSLLDGWRGNEQFF. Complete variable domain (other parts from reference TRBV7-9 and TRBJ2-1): DTGVSQNPRHKITKRGQNVTFRCDPISEHNRLYWYRQTLGQGPEFLTYFQNEAQLEKSRLLSDRFSAERPKGSFSTLEIQRTEQGDSAMYLCASSLLDGWRGNEQFFGPGTRLTVL.

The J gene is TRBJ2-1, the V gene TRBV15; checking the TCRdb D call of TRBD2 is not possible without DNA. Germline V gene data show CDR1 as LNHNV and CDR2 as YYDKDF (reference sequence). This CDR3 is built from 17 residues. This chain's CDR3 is CATSRDKAGDLYNEQFF.

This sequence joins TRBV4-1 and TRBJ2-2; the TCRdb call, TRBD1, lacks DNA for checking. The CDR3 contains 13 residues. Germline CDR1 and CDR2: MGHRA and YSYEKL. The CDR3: CASSLTGSGELFF.

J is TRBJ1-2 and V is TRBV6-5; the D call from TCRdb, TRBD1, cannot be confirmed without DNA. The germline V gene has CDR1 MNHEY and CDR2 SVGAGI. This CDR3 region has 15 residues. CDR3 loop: CASSYSPGQGYGYTF.

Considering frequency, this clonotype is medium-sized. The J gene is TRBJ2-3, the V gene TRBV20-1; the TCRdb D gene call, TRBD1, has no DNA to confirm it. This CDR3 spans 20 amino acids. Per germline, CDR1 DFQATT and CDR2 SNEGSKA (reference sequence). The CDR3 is CSARRLWGGRIASDPDTQYF.

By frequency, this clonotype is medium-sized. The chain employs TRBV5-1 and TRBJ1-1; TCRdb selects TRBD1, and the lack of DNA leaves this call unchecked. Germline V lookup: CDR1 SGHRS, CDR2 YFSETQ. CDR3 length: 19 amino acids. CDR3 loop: CASSQAGPSAYEPGTEAFF.

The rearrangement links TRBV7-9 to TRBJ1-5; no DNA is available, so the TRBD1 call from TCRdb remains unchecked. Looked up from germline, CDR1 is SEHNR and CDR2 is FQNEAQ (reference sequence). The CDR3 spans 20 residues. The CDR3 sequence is CASSSTRRDRGPYSNQPQHF.

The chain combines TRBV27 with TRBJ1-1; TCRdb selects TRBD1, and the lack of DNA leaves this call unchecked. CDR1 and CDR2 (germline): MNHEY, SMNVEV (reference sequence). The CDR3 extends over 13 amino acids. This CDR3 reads CASSSGQGFEAFF.

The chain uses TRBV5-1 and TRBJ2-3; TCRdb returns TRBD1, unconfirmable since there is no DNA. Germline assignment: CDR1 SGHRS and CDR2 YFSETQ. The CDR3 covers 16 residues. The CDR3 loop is CASTRGWGQGADTQYF.

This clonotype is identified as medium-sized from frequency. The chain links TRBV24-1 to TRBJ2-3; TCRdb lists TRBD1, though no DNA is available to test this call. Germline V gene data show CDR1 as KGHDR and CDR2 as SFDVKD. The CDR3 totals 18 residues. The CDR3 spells CATSDVDSDRGQFDTQYF.

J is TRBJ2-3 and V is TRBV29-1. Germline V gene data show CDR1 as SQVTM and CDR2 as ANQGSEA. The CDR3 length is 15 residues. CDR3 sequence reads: CSVEGTGPSTDTQYF.

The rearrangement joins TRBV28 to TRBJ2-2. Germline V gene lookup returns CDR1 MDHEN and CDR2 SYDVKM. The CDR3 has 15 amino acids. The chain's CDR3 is CASSFPDLTTGELFF.

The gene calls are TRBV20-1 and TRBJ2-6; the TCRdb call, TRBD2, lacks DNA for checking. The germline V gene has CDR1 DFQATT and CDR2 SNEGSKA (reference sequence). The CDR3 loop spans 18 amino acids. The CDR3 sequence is CSARVSSGSLVGANVLTF.

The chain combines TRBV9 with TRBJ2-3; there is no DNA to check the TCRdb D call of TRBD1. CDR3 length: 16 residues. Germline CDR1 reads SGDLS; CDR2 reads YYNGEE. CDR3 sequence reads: CASRHGQGASTDTQYF.

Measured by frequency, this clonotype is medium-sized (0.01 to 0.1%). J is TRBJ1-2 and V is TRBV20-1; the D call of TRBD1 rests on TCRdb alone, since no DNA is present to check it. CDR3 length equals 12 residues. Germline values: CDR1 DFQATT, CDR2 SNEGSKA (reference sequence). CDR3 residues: CSAATDRDGYTF.

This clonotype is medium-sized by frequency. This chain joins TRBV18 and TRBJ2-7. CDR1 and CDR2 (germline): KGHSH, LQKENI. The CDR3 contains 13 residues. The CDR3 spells CASSPDTSYEQYF. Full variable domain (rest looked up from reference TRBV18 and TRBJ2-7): NAGVMQNPRHLVRRRGQEARLRCSPMKGHSHVYWYRQLPEEGLKFMVYLQKENIIDESGMPKERFSAEFPKEGPSILRIQQVVRGDSAAYFCASSPDTSYEQYFGPGTRLTVT.

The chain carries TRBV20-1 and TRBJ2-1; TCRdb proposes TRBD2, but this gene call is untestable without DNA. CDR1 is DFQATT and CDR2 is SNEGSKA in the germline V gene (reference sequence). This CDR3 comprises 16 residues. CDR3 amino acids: CSAHSRSGRAWGEQFF.

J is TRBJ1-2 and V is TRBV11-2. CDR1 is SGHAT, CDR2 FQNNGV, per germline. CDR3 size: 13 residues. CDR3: CASSFGANYGYTF.

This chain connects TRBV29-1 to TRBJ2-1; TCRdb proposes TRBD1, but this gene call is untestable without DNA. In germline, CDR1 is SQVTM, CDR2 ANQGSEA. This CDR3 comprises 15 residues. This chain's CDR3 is CSVGPGGGAHNEQFF.

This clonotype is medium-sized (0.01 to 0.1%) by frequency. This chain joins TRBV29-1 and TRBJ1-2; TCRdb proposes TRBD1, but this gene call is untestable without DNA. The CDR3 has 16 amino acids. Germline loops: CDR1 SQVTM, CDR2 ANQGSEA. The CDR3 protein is CSVAEGAPSTPYGYTF.

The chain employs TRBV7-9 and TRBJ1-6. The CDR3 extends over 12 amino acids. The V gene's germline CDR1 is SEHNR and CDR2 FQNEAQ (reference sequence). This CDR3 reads CASSPRNSPLHF.